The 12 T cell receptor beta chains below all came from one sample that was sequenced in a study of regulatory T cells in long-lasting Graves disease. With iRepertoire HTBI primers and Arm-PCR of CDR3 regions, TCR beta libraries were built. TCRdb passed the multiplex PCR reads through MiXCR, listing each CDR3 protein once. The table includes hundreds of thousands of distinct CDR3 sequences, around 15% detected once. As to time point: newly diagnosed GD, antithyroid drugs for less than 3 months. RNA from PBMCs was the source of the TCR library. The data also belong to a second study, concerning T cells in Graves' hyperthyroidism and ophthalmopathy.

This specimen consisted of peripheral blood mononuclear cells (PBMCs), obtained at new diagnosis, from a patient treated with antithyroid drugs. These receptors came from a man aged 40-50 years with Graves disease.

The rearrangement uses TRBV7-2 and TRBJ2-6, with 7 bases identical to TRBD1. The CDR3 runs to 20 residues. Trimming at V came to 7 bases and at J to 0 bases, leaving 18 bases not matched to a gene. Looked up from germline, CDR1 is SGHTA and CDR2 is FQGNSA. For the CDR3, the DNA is TGTGCCAGCATCCCCCTGGGGCCCACAGGGGTTGGCTCTGGGGCCAACGTCCTGACTTTC. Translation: CASIPLGPTGVGSGANVLTF. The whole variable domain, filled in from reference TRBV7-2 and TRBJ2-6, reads GAGVSQSPSNKVTEKGKDVELRCDPISGHTALYWYRQSLGQGLEFLIYFQGNSAPDKSGLPSDRFSAERTGGSVSTLTIQRTQQEDSAVYLCASIPLGPTGVGSGANVLTFGAGSRLTVL.

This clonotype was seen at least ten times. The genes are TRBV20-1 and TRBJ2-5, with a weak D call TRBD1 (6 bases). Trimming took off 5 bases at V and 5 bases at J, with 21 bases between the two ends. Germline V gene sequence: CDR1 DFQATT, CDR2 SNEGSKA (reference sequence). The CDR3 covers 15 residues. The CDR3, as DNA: TGCAGTGCTCCCCAACGATCACAGGGTTGGGAGACCCAGTACTTC. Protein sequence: CSAPQRSQGWETQYF.

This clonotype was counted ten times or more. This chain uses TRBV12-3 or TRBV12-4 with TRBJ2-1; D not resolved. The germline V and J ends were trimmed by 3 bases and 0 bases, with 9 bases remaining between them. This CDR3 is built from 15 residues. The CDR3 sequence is CASSFSLSSYNEQFF. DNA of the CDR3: TGTGCCAGCAGTTTTAGCCTCAGCTCCTACAATGAGCAGTTCTTC.

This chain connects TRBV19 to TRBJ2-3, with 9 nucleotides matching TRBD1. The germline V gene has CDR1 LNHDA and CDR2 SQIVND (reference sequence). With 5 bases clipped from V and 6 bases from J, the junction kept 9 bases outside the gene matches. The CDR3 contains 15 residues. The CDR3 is CASSLGQGNVDTQYF. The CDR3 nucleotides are TGTGCCAGTAGTCTAGGACAGGGGAACGTTGATACGCAGTATTTT.

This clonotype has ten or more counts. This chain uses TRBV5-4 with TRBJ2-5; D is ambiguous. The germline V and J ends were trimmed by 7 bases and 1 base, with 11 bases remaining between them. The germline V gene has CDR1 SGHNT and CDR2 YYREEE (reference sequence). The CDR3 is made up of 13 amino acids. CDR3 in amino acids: CASSPWGQETQYF. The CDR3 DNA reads TGTGCCAGCTCACCGTGGGGCCAAGAGACCCAGTACTTC.

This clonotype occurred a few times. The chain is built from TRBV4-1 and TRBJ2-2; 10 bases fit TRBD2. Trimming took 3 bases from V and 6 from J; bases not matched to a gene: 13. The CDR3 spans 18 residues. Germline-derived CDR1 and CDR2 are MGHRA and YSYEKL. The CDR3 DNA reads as TGCGCCAGCAGCCAGCTGCCTGGCCTTAGCGGGGGGTCCGGGGAGCTGTTTTTT. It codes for CASSQLPGLSGGSGELFF.

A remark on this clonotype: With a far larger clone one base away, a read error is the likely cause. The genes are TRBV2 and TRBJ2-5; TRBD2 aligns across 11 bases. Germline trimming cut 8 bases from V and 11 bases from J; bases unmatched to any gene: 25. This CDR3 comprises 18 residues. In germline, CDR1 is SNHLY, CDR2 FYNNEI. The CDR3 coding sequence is TGTGCCAGCGCAACCTTCAGGGGAGGACTAGCGGGTGACAATGAGCAGTACTTC. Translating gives CASATFRGGLAGDNEQYF.

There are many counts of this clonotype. CDR3 residues: CSADTNTEAFF. CDR3 bases: TGCAGCGCGGACACGAACACTGAAGCTTTCTTT. The chain is built from TRBV29-1 and TRBJ1-1; D is perhaps TRBD1 (5 bases). Germline V gives CDR1 SQVTM, CDR2 ANQGSEA. The CDR3 spans 11 residues. The V end was cut by 7 bases, the J end by 1 base, with 7 bases between.

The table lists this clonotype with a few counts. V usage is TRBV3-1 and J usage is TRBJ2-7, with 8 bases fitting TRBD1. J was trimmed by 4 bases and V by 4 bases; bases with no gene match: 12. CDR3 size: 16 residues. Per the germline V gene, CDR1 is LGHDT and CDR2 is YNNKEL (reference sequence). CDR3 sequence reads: CASSLLVEDRVYEQYF. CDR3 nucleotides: TGTGCCAGCAGCCTCCTAGTTGAGGACAGGGTATACGAGCAGTACTTC.

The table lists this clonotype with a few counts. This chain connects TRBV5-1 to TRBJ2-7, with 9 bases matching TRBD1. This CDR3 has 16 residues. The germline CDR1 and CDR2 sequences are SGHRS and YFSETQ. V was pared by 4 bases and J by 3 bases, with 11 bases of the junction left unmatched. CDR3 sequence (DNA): TGCGCCAGCAGCATGCTCACCGGGACAGGGCACTACGAGCAGTACTTC. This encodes CASSMLTGTGHYEQYF.

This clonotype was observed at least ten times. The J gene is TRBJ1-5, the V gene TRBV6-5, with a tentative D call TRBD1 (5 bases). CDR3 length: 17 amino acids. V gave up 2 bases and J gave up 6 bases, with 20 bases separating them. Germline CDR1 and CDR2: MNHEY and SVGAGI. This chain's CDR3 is CASSYGPGRRYSQPQHF. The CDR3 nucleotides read TGTGCCAGCAGTTACGGGCCAGGGAGGAGGTATAGTCAGCCCCAGCATTTT.

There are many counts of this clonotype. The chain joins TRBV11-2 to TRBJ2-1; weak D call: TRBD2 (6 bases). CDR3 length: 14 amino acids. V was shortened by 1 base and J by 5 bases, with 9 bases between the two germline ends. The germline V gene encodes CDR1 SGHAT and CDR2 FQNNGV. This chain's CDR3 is CASSLVSGDNEQFF. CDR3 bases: TGTGCCAGCAGCTTAGTTAGCGGAGACAATGAGCAGTTCTTC. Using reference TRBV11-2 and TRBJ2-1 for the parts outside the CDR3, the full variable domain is EAGVAQSPRYKIIEKRQSVAFWCNPISGHATLYWYQQILGQGPKLLIQFQNNGVVDDSQLPKDRFSAERLKGVDSTLKIQPAKLEDSAVYLCASSLVSGDNEQFFGPGTRLTVL.